This TCR beta chain was captured in a study of early T cells in non-severe SARS-CoV-2 infection (dated by TCRdb to about 2021). In the study overall: Because TCR sequencing relied on bulk RNA taken from unsorted whole blood, pairing of alpha and beta chains was not possible. Summary of the overall study and its limitations: VDJdb matching was skewed toward anti-spike CD8 responses, so virus-specific expansions were likely underestimated and private and CD4 specificities were missed.

V is trimmed back by 3 bases and J by 1 base, and the junction contains 7 bases that no gene match accounts for. The CDR3 covers 16 residues, taking in both the cysteine and the phenylalanine. The sequence is cut down to CDR3 DNA, 48 bases in frame from base 1. CDR1 and CDR2 are read off the germline V gene as SGHTA and FQGNSA. A case-control design nested within a healthcare worker cohort in London, UK, was used, with weekly nasopharyngeal swab PCR tests and blood sampling performed. Healthcare workers were recruited between 23 and 31 March 2020, during the week of the UK lockdown, and were followed weekly for up to about 16 weeks. This clonotype was counted many times. There is no known antigen for this receptor. No much larger clone is present one base from it, and per-base qualities are unavailable. Libraries were prepared through 5' RACE. The run used a NextSeq 500. The TCR library protocol attached unique molecular identifiers to individual cDNA molecules to correct for sequencing error and PCR bias. TCR alpha and beta chains were both sequenced, and the abundances of alpha and beta sequences in each sample were closely correlated with each other. On the study's bioinformatics: Decombinator V4 was used to annotate the V gene, J gene and CDR3 of the TCR sequences. TCRs were defined as expanded if a significant change between any two time points was detected under a Poisson model with p below 0.0001. TCR abundances were normalised to the total number of TCRs sequenced in each sample and reported as counts per million. TRAV1-2 paired with TRAJ12, TRAJ20 or TRAJ33 defined MAIT TCRs, while TRAV10 paired with TRAJ18 defined iNKT TCRs. VDJdb, accessed on 1 November 2021, was searched for TCRs annotated for CMV, EBV and SARS-CoV-2, and TCRs annotated for more than one antigen were excluded. TCRdb reprocessing: public reads trimmed at Q25 with fastp, clones called with MiXCR, in-frame beta chains kept. Identical CDR3 protein sequences are pooled into one entry, listed with their most common genes and DNA. These V and J calls rely on TCRdb rather than the paper's analysis. Recorded for this sample are over 30,000 distinct CDR3 sequences; 5% of them occurred a single time. 13% to 15% of the sample is held by the ten biggest clonotypes.

This sequence was found in an adult who was a healthcare worker with PCR-confirmed SARS-CoV-2 infection or an uninfected control (not recorded which). The chain uses TRBV7-2 and TRBJ2-3, and 7 junctional nucleotides match TRBD2. The material sequenced was whole blood. The encoded CDR3 is CASSFLRGVGTDTQYF. The DNA reads TGTGCCAGCAGCTTTTTACGGGGGGTTGGCACAGATACGCAGTATTTT. Beyond the CDR3, the reference TRBV7-2 and TRBJ2-3 genes provide the residues; the full variable domain reads: GAGVSQSPSNKVTEKGKDVELRCDPISGHTALYWYRQSLGQGLEFLIYFQGNSAPDKSGLPSDRFSAERTGGSVSTLTIQRTQQEDSAVYLCASSFLRGVGTDTQYFGPGTRLTVL.